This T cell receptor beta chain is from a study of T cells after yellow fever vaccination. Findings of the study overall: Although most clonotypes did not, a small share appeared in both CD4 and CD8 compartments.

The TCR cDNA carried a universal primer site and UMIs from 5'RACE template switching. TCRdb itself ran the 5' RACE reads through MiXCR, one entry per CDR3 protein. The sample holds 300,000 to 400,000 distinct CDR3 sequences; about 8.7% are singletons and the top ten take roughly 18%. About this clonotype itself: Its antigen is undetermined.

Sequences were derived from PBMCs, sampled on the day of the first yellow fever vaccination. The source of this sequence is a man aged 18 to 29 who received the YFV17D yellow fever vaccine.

CDR3 amino acids: CASSAILAGELFF. For the CDR3, the DNA is TGTGCCAGCAGCGCCATTCTGGCCGGGGAGCTGTTTTTT. The chain combines TRBV11-1 with TRBJ2-2; D not certain. The CDR3 covers 13 residues. Germline V lookup: CDR1 SGHAT, CDR2 FQDESV (reference sequence). V was shortened by 5 bases and J by 6 bases, with 10 bases between the two germline ends.